Described below is a single T cell receptor (beta chain) sequence and its context. The entry originates in a study of blood T cell repertoires in COVID-19. Study-wide background: Researchers got acute and convalescent COVID-19 samples from the United States, Italy and Spain. PBMCs, B-cell-depleted T cells, or T cells provided the cDNA or gDNA that made up the material.

Original processing methods: Amplification with reference gene primers provided the estimates of nucleated cell counts. The data were produced by immunoSEQ multiplex PCR, yet TCRdb's version contains in-frame clones alone and is incomplete. Clonal size and the V and J genes are those of that table, whereas D and trimming came from the DNA. The repertoire consists of 150,000 or so clones, with 80% to 85% occurring once and the leading ten covering roughly 2.8%. The germline gives CDR1 MGHDK, CDR2 SYGVNS. V was pared by 6 bases and J by 4 bases, with 15 bases between. CDR3 length equals 14 residues. The TCR sequence derives from a woman aged 60-75 years with acute or convalescent COVID-19. Sequenced input: peripheral blood. The chain employs TRBV25-1 and TRBJ1-2, with D possibly being TRBD1 (5 bases). The CDR3 sequence: CASRDDQGRYGYTF. CDR3 bases: TGTGCCAGCAGGGATGACCAGGGTCGCTATGGCTACACCTTC.